Sequencing of this T cell receptor (beta chain) was carried out in a study of blood T cell repertoires in COVID-19. Overall study: Sources were T cells, B-cell-depleted T cells, or PBMCs; the material itself was cDNA or gDNA.

Sequencing used immunoSEQ multiplex PCR; TCRdb keeps in-frame clones, though not all of them. The table records 100,000 to 150,000 clones, about 91% of them present only once. The sequenced sample consisted of peripheral blood. The sequence came from a man aged 50 to 59 with acute or convalescent COVID-19.

For the CDR3, the DNA is TGCGCCAGCAGCCTTTTGACAGGGCAAACGCAGTATTTT. Its protein product is CASSLLTGQTQYF. This chain connects TRBV5-1 to TRBJ2-3; 7 nucleotides match TRBD1. The CDR3 is made up of 13 amino acids. The germline V gene encodes CDR1 SGHRS and CDR2 YFSETQ. Trimming at V came to 4 bases and at J to 9 bases, leaving 8 bases not matched to a gene.